This T cell receptor (beta chain) is drawn from a study of blood T cells in healthy people across ages. Looked up from germline, CDR1 is MNHEY and CDR2 is SVGAGI. The length of the CDR3 is 13 residues. Trimming removed 7 bases from V and 2 bases from J; junction bases left unmatched: 3. A sample-barcoded 5' primer and a J-beta primer mix were used in a second PCR of roughly 7 to 11 cycles. TCRdb ran MiXCR on the 5' RACE reads and lists one entry per CDR3 protein. Of about 680,000 distinct CDR3 sequences in the sample, more than 40% were seen once. Sequences were obtained from blood. The chain employs TRBV6-5 and TRBJ2-7; 9 nucleotides match TRBD1. This receptor was taken from a woman in her sixties or seventies in good health. In DNA, the CDR3 is TGTGCCAGCATGGACAGGGGCACCTACGAGCAGTACTTC. Translating it yields CASMDRGTYEQYF.